This entry is about one T cell receptor beta chain. From the PCR reads, TCRdb called clonotypes with MiXCR, one entry per CDR3 protein. Of approximately 9,600 distinct CDR3 sequences listed, approximately 49% are singletons. The CDR3 is 13 amino acids. From germline, CDR1 is MNHEY and CDR2 SVGAGI. Unmatched junction bases numbered 2, after V lost 4 bases and J lost 3 bases. The data stem from a study of CD4 and CD8 cells across lung adenocarcinoma regions. Donors had localized lung adenocarcinoma, a non-small cell lung cancer. V is TRBV6-5 and J is TRBJ1-1; 7 bases align to TRBD1. This clonotype originated in a male donor with lung adenocarcinoma. The CD4 and CD8 labels of this study may be unreliable. Source material: CD4+ T cells from the margin of a lung tumor. Written as DNA, the CDR3 is TGTGCCAGCAGTTCCACAGGGGACACTGAAGCTTTCTTT. It encodes CASSSTGDTEAFF.